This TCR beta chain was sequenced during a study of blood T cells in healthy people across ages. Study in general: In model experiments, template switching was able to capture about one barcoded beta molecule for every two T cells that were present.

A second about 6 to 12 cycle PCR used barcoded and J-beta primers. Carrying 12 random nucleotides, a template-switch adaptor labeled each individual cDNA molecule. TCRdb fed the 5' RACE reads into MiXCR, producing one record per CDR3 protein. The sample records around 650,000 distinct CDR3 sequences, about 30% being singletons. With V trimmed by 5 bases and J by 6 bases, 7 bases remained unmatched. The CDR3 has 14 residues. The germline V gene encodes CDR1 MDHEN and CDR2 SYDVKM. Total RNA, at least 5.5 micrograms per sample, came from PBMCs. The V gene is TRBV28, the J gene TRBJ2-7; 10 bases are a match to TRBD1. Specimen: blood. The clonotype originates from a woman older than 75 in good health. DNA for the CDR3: TGTGCCAGCAGTCCCCCCGGACAGGGGGTCGAGCAGTACTTC. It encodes CASSPPGQGVEQYF.